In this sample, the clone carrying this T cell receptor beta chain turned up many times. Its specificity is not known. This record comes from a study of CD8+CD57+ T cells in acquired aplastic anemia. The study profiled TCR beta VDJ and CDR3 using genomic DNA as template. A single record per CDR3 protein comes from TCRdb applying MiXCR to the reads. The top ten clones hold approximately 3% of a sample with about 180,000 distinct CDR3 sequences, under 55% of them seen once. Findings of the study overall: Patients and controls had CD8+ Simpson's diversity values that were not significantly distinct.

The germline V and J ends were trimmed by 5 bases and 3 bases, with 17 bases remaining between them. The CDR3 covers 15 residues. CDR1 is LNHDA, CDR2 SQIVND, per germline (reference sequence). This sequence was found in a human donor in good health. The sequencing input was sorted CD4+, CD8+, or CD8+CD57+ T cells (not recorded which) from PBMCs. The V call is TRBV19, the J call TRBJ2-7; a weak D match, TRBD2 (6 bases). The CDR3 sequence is CASSCGREIHYEQYF. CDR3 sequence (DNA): TGTGCCAGTAGTTGCGGCCGGGAGATCCACTACGAGCAGTACTTC.